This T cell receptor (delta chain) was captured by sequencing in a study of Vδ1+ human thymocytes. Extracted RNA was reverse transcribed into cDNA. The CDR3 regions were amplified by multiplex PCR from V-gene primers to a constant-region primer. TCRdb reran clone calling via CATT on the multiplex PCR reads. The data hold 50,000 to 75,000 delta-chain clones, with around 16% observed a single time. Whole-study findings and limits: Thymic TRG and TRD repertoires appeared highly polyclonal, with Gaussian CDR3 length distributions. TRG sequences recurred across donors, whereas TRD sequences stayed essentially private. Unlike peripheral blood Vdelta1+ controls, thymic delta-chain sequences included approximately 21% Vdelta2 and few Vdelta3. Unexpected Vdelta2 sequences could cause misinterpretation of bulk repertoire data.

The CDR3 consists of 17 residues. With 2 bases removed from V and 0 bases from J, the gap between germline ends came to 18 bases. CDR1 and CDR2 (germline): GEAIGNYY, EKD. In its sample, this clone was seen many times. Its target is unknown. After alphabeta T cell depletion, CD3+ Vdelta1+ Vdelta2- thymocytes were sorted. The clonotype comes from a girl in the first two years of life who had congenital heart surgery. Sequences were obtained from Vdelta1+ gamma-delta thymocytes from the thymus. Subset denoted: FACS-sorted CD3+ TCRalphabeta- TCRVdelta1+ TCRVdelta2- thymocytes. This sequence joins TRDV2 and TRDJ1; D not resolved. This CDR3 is CACDRMVYRLYTDKLIF. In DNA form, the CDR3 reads TGTGCCTGTGACAGGATGGTGTACCGACTGTACACCGATAAACTCATCTTT.